The sequence of this TCR beta chain was determined in a study of blood T cell repertoires in COVID-19. Study-level background: The United States, Italy and Spain were the sources of the acute and convalescent COVID-19 samples. PBMCs, B-cell-depleted T cells, or T cells were the source of the cDNA or gDNA that made up the material.

Original processing notes: By means of reference gene primer amplification, nucleated cell counts were estimated. Method: immunoSEQ multiplex PCR; TCRdb's copy keeps in-frame clones and lacks some. That table is the source of V, J and clone size, and D and trimming were worked out from the DNA. The sample holds 250,000 to 350,000 clones, 70% to 90% seen once. J was trimmed by 7 bases and V by 2 bases; bases with no gene match: 16. The CDR3 runs 19 residues. Per the germline V gene, CDR1 is MDHEN and CDR2 is SYDVKM. Material for sequencing was peripheral blood. The receptor was derived from a woman in her 50s who had recovered from COVID-19. This chain joins TRBV28 and TRBJ2-1, with 11 positions matching TRBD2. The CDR3 loop reads CASSLEALPSGTSGNEQFF. The CDR3 nucleotides are TGTGCCAGCAGTTTAGAAGCCCTCCCCTCCGGGACTAGCGGTAATGAGCAGTTCTTC.